A single T cell receptor (beta chain) is shown here with its context. As yet, its antigen is unknown. One end of the junction is discordant with germline, which a read error may explain. Patients were excluded because of uncontrolled infection, other autoimmune disease, pregnancy or lactation. For the diagnoses, clinical symptoms, serum thyroxine and TRAb, thyroid ultrasound and orbital computed tomography were used. This CDR3 contains 13 residues. CDR1 and CDR2 (germline): LGHDT, YNNKEL (reference sequence). These data come from a study of T cells in Graves' hyperthyroidism and ophthalmopathy. Study-level points and caveats: It was a median around 6 months before onset that the model predicted ophthalmopathy. Peripheral blood also featured most of the thyroid clonotypes expanded above 0.001.

RNA transcripts gave rise to amplified TCR beta CDR3 regions. RT-PCR in the first round (using the HTBI primer set) targeted the TCR CDR3. TCRdb reprocessed the multiplex PCR reads via MiXCR and lists one record per CDR3 protein. The sample records a few hundred thousand distinct CDR3 sequences, more than 45% being singletons. The receptor was isolated from a woman younger than 30 with Graves' hyperthyroidism. The sequenced material came from peripheral blood or thyroid tissue (not recorded which). The V and J genes are TRBV3-1 and TRBJ2-7; TRBD1 or TRBD2 may be the D gene (5 bases each). The CDR3 here is CTSSQDRRDEQYF. The CDR3 DNA is TGTACCAGCAGCCAAGATCGCAGGGACGAGCAGTACTTT.